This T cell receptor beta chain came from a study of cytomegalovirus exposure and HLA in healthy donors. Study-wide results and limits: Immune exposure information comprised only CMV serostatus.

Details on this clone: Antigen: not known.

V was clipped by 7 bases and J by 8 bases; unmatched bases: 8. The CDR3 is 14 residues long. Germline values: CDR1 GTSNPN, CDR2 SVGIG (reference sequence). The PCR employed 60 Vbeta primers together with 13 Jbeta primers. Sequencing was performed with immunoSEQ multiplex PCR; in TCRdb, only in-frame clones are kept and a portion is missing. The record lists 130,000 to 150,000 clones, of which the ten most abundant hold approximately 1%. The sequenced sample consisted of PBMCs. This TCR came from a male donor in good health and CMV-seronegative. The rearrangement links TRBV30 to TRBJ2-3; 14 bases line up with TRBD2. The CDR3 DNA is TGTGCCTCGACTAGCGGGGGGGCGCAGGGTACGCAGTATTTT. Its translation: CASTSGGAQGTQYF.